The clone carrying this TCR beta chain appeared a single time. Across about two dozen US areas, participants ranged in age from about 18 to 90 years. The sample comes from a study of blood T cell repertoires in COVID-19. Looking at the study overall: There were acute and convalescent COVID-19 samples, and they came from the United States, Italy and Spain.

The assay was immunoSEQ multiplex PCR, and TCRdb's table has in-frame clones only and misses some. The sample consists of roughly 290,000 clones, nearly 90% of them appearing once. The V and J ends lost 1 base and 1 base respectively, with 10 bases between them. In germline, CDR1 is SGHAT, CDR2 FQNNGV. The CDR3 covers 15 residues. The chain links TRBV11-2 to TRBJ1-1, with D perhaps TRBD1 (5 bases). The source is a young woman with acute COVID-19. The sample taken for sequencing was PBMCs or T cells enriched from blood (not recorded which). For the CDR3, the DNA is TGTGCCAGCAGCTTAGCCCAAACAGGGAACACTGAAGCTTTCTTT. Translated: CASSLAQTGNTEAFF.